This T cell receptor (beta chain) appears in the sequencing data of a study of T cells in Graves' hyperthyroidism and ophthalmopathy. Points from the study as a whole: Prediction of ophthalmopathy progression came a median about 6 months pre-onset.

This CDR3 spans 16 amino acids. Germline V gives CDR1 SGHNT, CDR2 YENEEA. With V trimmed by 8 bases and J by 4 bases, 14 bases remained unmatched. As for this clonotype: Its cognate antigen is unknown.

The study enrolled patients aged 18 to 65 with newly diagnosed hyperthyroidism of under 2 months' duration. For the diagnoses, clinical symptoms, serum thyroxine and TRAb, thyroid ultrasound and orbital computed tomography were used. Blood was sampled at initial diagnosis of hyperthyroidism, prior to onset of any ophthalmopathy symptoms. RNA transcripts gave rise to amplified TCR beta CDR3 regions. An initial round of RT-PCR targeting the TCR CDR3 relied on the HTBI primer set. TCRdb reprocessed the multiplex PCR reads via MiXCR and lists one record per CDR3 protein. The sample lists some 400,000 distinct CDR3 sequences, approximately 13% occurring once.

Input material: blood. The clonotype was recovered from a man aged 30 to 39 with Graves' hyperthyroidism that later progressed to Graves' ophthalmopathy. V and J are TRBV11-3 and TRBJ2-7, with 10 bases lining up with TRBD2. The CDR3 reads CASRSYSGGMTYEQYF. The CDR3 DNA reads TGTGCCAGCCGCTCCTATAGCGGGGGGATGACATACGAGCAGTACTTC.